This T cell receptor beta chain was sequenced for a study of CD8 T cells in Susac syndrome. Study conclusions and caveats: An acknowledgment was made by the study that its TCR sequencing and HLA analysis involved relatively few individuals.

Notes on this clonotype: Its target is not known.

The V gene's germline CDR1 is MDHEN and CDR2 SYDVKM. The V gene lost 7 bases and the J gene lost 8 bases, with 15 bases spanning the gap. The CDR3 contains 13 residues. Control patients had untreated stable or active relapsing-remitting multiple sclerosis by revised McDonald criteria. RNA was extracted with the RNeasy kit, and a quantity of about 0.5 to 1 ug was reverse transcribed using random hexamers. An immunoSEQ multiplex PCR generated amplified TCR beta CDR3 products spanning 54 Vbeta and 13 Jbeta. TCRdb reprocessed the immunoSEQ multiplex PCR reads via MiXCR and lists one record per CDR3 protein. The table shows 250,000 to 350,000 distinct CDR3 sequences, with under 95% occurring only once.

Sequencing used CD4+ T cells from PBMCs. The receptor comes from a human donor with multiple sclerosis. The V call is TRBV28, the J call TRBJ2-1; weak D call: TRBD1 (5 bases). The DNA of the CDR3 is TGTGCCAGCAACTCCCAGGGTTCGGATGAGCAGTTCTTC. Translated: CASNSQGSDEQFF.